This T cell receptor (beta chain) came from a study of T-cell memory formation after mild COVID-19 listed by TCRdb under 2021. For the study in its entirety: TCR sequence clusters from the two donors were found to be largely donor specific. In two donors, T-cell clones that expanded and contracted after mild COVID-19 were followed by sequencing TCRalpha and TCRbeta repertoires longitudinally. Two young, previously healthy adult volunteers made up the cohort, one male and one female.

The CDR3 has 17 amino acids, counting the end cysteine and phenylalanine. CDR3 DNA is the only sequence kept; it has 51 bases, read in frame from the first base. Per the germline V gene, KGHSH is the CDR1 and LQKENI is the CDR2. V is pared back by 4 bases and J by 1 base, with 18 bases lying between the germline termini. Ficoll-Paque density gradient centrifugation was used to isolate PBMCs. This clonotype occurred a few times. Its antigen is currently not known. No base quality information exists; no much larger clone differs at one position. TCRdb records Illumina NovaSeq 6000 as the sequencer. TCRalpha and TCRbeta cDNA libraries were constructed by 5'RACE with constant-segment primers, with sample barcodes and unique molecular identifiers being introduced. RNA was extracted from every sample with Trizol reagent. The libraries were amplified in two PCR steps, and the second step added a second sample barcode and Illumina TruSeq adapters. Sequencing of the libraries was done on an Illumina NovaSeq, producing 2 x 150 bp paired-end reads. Regarding the original processing steps: The reads were demultiplexed and collapsed into UMI-guided consensus sequences using migec v1.2.7. Using mixcr v2.1.11, the UMI consensuses were aligned to TRA and TRB V and J templates and assembled into clonotypes. Expanded or contracted clonotypes were those called significant by both edgeR and NoisET, with noise models trained on biological replicates. For edgeR calls, a false discovery rate-adjusted p below 0.01 and a log2 fold-change threshold of 1 were applied. As an exploratory analysis of dynamics, max-normalized trajectories of the 1000 most abundant clonotypes were examined by PCA with hierarchical clustering. The CD4 or CD8 phenotype of responding clones was assigned using the separately sequenced CD4+ and CD8+ repertoires. TCRdb cleaned the public reads at Q25 with fastp, built clones with MiXCR and kept in-frame beta chains. A single entry per CDR3 protein holds the most common genes and DNA from its merged rows. The V and J calls shown here were made by TCRdb, not taken from the authors' results. Across this sample there are over 300,000 distinct CDR3 sequences, with 20% to 25% seen only once. Clones ranked in the top ten supply 21% of the sample.

Summary of the overall study and its limitations: Some responding clones were found in pre-infection memory, which suggests that pre-existing cross-reactive memory T cells took part in the SARS-CoV-2 response. The study included only a couple of mild cases, and larger cohorts that include severe cases with pre-infection samples were judged to be necessary. Clones contracting from day 15 to 85 had balanced CD4/CD8 phenotypes, while a second wave expanding from day 15 to 37 was biased towards CD4+. The second-wave clones that peaked on day 37 were not confirmed to be SARS-CoV-2 specific. Contracting CD4+ clones turned up mainly in the CM and EM memory subsets, whereas EMRA was where CD8+ clones were enriched.

Material: PBMCs or a T cell subset sorted from them (not recorded which). Recombination linked TRBV18 to TRBJ2-3; the D region is possibly TRBD1 or TRBD2, each matching across 5 bases. The sequence came from a man aged 18 to 29 who had mild COVID-19 (a few samples of this study predate the infection). The sample titles of this study are shuffled in the database, so cell type and time point are left out; the donor was told from shared clones. The CDR3 region has the sequence CASSLTGQLHRTDTQYF. Read as DNA, the sequence is TGTGCCAGCTCACTAACGGGGCAACTACATCGCACAGATACGCAGTATTTT.